The 5 T cell receptor beta chains below come from one sample, sequenced in a study of T cells in Graves' hyperthyroidism and ophthalmopathy. The investigators amplified TCR beta CDR3 regions from RNA transcripts. When the TCR CDR3 underwent first-round RT-PCR, the HTBI primer set was used. TCRdb processed the multiplex PCR reads anew with MiXCR; each CDR3 protein has one entry. Of about 690,000 distinct CDR3 sequences listed, around 15% are singletons. Sequencing was performed on blood. These receptors were collected from a man aged 45 to 65 with Graves' hyperthyroidism.

On this clonotype: This may arise from a read error, as a much more abundant clone is one base away. The genes are TRBV6-2 or TRBV6-3 and TRBJ2-7; 7 positions agree with TRBD2. The V gene end was trimmed by 5 bases and the J gene end by 0 bases; junction bases not matched to a gene: 4. CDR3 length equals 14 residues. The germline V gene encodes CDR1 MNHEY and CDR2 SVGEGT. The CDR3 region has the DNA TGTGCCAGCAGTGGAGGGAGGGTCTCCTACGAGCAGTACTTC. Translated: CASSGGRVSYEQYF.

This clonotype was detected ten times or more. DNA for the CDR3: TGTGCCAGCAGTTTATACGGGAGCGTTCAAGAGACCCAGTACTTC. Protein: CASSLYGSVQETQYF. This chain uses TRBV27 with TRBJ2-5; perhaps TRBD2 as D (6 bases). The CDR3 length is 15 residues. Germline loops: CDR1 MNHEY, CDR2 SMNVEV (reference sequence). The V gene lost 1 base and the J gene lost 2 bases, with 11 bases spanning the gap.

The chain employs TRBV24-1 and TRBJ2-1; 9 positions match TRBD1. The CDR3 totals 14 residues. V gave up 10 bases and J gave up 4 bases; unmatched junction bases: 7. Per the germline V gene, CDR1 is KGHDR and CDR2 is SFDVKD. This CDR3 is CATLQGATYNEQFF. Written as DNA, the CDR3 is TGTGCCACACTACAGGGGGCCACGTACAATGAGCAGTTCTTC.

The rearrangement uses TRBV7-3 and TRBJ2-2, with D perhaps matching TRBD1 (5 bases). The CDR3 runs 14 residues. CDR1 and CDR2 (germline): SGHTA, FQGTGA. The V end lost 1 base, the J end lost 7 bases, and 10 bases lay between the germline ends. The CDR3 loop reads CASSLISRGGELFF. CDR3 bases: TGTGCCAGCAGCTTAATTTCTAGGGGCGGGGAGCTGTTTTTT. Together with reference TRBV7-3 and TRBJ2-2, the CDR3 gives the full variable domain: GAGVSQTPSNKVTEKGKYVELRCDPISGHTALYWYRQSLGQGPEFLIYFQGTGAADDSGLPNDRFFAVRPEGSVSTLKIQRTERGDSAVYLCASSLISRGGELFFGEGSRLTVL.

This clonotype has a handful of counts. V and J are TRBV5-1 and TRBJ2-7, with 7 bases matching TRBD2. Germline V lookup: CDR1 SGHRS, CDR2 YFSETQ. V shed 5 bases, J shed 2 bases, and the junction held 10 bases outside the gene matches. This CDR3 is 15 amino acids long. CDR3 sequence: CASRPFASGTYEQYF. The CDR3 DNA reads as TGCGCCAGCAGGCCCTTCGCTAGCGGTACCTACGAGCAGTACTTC.